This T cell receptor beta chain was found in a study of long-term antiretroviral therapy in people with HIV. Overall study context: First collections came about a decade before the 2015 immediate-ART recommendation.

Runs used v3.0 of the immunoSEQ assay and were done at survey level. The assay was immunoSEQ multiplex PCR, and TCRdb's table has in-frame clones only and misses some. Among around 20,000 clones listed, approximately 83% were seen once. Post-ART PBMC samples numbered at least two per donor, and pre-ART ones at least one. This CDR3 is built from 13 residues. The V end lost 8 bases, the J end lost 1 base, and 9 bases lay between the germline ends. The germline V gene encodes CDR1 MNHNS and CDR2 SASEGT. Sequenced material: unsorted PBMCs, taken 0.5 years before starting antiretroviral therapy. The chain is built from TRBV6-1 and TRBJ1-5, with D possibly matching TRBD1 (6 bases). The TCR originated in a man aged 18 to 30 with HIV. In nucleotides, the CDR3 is TGTGCCAGCCGGGGGGGCAGCAATCAGCCCCAGCATTTT. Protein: CASRGGSNQPQHF.